This T cell receptor (beta chain) came from a study of tumor and adjacent non-tumor tissue in lung cancer. On the study more broadly: The patients, 10 men and about 5 women, were roughly 30 to 80 with stage I to III disease. Some 4.1 million productive TCRbeta reads were obtained per sample on average.

Three rounds of nested PCR, following a modified ARM-PCR protocol, produced the TCRbeta library. In TCRdb, the multiplex PCR reads were re-called with MiXCR into one record per CDR3 protein. The sample consists of approximately 120,000 distinct CDR3 sequences, roughly two thirds of them appearing once. This sample's RNA came from whole unsorted tissue. Distant lung tissue was collected more than 3 cm away from the tumor edge. Chemotherapy-naive patients with new lung cancer underwent thoracic surgery in China, August–late 2014. Whole-study results and caveats: Patients with more diverse tumor TCRs had worse survival.

As concerns this clonotype: Its antigen is unidentified.

The CDR3 consists of 12 residues. Germline CDR1 reads SGHNT; CDR2 reads YENEEA. V lost 5 bases to trimming and J lost 8 bases, with 12 bases between them. This rearrangement joins TRBV11-3 to TRBJ1-2, with D hard to call. Sample: distant non-tumor lung tissue. The receptor comes from a man aged 60 to 69 with non-small cell lung cancer. The CDR3 region is CASSTRAGGYTF. The CDR3 DNA reads TGTGCCAGCAGCACTCGGGCGGGCGGCTACACCTTC. Full variable domain (rest looked up from reference TRBV11-3 and TRBJ1-2): EAGVVQSPRYKIIEKKQPVAFWCNPISGHNTLYWYLQNLGQGPELLIRYENEEAVDDSQLPKDRFSAERLKGVDSTLKIQPAELGDSAVYLCASSTRAGGYTFGSGTRLTVV.